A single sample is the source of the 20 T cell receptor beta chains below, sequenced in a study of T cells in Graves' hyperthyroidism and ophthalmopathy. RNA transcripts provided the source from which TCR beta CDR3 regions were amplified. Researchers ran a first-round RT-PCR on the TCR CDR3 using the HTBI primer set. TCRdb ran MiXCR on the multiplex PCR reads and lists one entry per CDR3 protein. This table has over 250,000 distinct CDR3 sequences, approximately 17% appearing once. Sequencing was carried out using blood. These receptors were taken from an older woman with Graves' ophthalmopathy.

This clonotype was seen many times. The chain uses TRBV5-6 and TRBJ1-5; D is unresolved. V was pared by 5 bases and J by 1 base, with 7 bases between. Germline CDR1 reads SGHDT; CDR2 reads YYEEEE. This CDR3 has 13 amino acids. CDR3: CASSLSSNQPQHF. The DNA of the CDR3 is TGTGCCAGCAGTTTGTCGAGCAATCAGCCCCAGCATTTT.

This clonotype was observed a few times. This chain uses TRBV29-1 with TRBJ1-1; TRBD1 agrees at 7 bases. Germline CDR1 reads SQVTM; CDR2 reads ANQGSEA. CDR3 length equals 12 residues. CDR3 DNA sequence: TGCAGTTATTCCGACAGGGAGTCTGAAGCTTTCTTT. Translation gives CSYSDRESEAFF.

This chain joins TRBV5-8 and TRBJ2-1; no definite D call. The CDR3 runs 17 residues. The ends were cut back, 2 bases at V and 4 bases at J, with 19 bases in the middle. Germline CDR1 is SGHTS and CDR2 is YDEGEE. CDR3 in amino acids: CASSLSVRMRHYNEQFF. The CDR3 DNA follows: TGTGCCAGCAGCTTATCGGTGAGGATGAGACATTACAATGAGCAGTTCTTC.

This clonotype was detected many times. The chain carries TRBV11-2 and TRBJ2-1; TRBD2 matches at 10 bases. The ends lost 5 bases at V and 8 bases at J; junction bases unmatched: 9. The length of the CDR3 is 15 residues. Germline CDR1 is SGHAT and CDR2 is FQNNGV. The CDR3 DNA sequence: TGTGCCAGCAGCCCGACAACTAGCGGGGTCTATGAGCAGTTCTTC. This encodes CASSPTTSGVYEQFF. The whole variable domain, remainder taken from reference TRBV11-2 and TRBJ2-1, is EAGVAQSPRYKIIEKRQSVAFWCNPISGHATLYWYQQILGQGPKLLIQFQNNGVVDDSQLPKDRFSAERLKGVDSTLKIQPAKLEDSAVYLCASSPTTSGVYEQFFGPGTRLTVL.

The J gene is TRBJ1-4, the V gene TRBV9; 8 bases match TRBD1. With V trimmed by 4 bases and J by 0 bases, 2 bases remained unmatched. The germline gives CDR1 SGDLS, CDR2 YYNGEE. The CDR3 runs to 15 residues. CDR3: CASSTGQATNEKLFF. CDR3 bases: TGTGCCAGCAGCACGGGACAGGCAACTAATGAAAAACTGTTTTTT.

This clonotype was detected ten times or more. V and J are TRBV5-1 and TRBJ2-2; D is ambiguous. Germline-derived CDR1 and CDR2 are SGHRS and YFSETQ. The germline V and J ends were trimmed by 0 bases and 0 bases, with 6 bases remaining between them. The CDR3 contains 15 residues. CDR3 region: CASSLAASNTGELFF. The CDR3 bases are TGCGCCAGCAGCTTGGCAGCATCGAACACCGGGGAGCTGTTTTTT.

The CDR3 here is CASEAGGANVLTF. CDR3 DNA: TGTGCCAGCGAGGCTGGTGGGGCCAACGTCCTGACTTTC. The gene calls are TRBV2 and TRBJ2-6; D uncertain. V lost 8 bases and J lost 3, with 8 bases in between. The CDR3 runs to 13 residues. Germline CDR1 and CDR2: SNHLY and FYNNEI.

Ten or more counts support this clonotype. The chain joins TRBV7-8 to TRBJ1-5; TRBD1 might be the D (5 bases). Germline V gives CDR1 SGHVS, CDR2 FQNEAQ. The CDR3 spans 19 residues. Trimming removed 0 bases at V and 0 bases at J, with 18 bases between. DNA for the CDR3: TGTGCCAGCAGCTTAGCGGGCGGGTCAGGGTCCCCTAGCAATCAGCCCCAGCATTTT. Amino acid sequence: CASSLAGGSGSPSNQPQHF.

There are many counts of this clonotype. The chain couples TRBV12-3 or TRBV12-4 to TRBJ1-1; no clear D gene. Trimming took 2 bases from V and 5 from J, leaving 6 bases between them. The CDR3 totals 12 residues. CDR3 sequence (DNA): TGTGCCAGCAGTTTACATATAACTGAAGCTTTCTTT. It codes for CASSLHITEAFF.

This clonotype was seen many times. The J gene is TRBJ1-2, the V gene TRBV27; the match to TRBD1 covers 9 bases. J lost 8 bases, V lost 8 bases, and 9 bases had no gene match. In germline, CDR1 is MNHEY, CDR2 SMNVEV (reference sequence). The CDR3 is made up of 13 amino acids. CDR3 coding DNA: TGTGCCAGCCGGGACAGGGTGTTTGGAGGCTACACCTTC. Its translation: CASRDRVFGGYTF.

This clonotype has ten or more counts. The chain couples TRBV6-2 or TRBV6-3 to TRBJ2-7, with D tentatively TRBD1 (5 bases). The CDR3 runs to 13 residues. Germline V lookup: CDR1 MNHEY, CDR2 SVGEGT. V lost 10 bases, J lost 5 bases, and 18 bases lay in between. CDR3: CATEIRVAHEQYF. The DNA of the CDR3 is TGTGCCACCGAAATCAGGGTCGCCCACGAGCAGTACTTC.

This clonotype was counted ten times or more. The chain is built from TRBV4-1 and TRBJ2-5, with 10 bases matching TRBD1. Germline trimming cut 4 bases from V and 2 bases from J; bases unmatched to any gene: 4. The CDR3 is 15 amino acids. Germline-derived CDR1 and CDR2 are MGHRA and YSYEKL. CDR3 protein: CASSLWTGGQETQYF. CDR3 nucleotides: TGCGCCAGCAGCCTCTGGACAGGGGGGCAAGAGACCCAGTACTTC.

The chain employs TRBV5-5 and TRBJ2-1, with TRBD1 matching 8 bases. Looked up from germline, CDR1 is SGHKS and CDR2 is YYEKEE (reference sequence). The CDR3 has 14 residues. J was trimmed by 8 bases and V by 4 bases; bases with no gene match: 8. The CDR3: CASSTPGGVDEQFF. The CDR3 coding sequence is TGTGCCAGCAGCACGCCAGGGGGCGTTGATGAGCAGTTCTTC.

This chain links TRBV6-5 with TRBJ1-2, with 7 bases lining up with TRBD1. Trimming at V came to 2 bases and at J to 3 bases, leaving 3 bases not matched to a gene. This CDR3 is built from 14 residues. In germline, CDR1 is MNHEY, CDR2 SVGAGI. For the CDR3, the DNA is TGTGCCAGCAGTTACGACGGACAGGACTATGGCTACACCTTC. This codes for CASSYDGQDYGYTF.

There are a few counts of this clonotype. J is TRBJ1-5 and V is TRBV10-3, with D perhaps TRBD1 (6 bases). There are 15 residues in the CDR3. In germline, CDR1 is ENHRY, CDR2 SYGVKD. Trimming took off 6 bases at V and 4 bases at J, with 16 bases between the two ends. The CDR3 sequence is CAIRRQGSGNQPQHF. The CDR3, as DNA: TGTGCCATCAGAAGGCAGGGGAGTGGTAATCAGCCCCAGCATTTT.

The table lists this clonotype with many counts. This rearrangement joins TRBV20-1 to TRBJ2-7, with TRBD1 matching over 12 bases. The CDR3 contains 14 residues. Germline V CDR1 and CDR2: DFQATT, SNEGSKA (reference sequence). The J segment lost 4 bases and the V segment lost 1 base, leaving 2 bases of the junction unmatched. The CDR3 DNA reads TGCAGTGCTAGAGGGGGACAGGGGGCTTACGAGCAGTACTTC. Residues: CSARGGQGAYEQYF.

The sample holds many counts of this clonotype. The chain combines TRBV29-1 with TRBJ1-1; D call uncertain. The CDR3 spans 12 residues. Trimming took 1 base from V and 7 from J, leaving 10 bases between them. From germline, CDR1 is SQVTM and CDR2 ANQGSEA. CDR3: CSVEGVALEAFF. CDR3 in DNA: TGCAGCGTTGAAGGGGTGGCACTTGAAGCTTTCTTT.

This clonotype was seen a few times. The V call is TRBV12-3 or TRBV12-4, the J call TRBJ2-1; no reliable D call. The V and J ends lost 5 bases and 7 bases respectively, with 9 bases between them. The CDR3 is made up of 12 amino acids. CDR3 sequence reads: CASSRAANEQFF. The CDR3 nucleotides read TGTGCCAGCAGTCGAGCCGCAAATGAGCAGTTCTTC.

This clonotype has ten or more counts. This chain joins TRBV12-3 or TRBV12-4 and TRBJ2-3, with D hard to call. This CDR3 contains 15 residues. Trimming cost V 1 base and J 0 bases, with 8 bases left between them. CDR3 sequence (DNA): TGTGCCAGCAGTTTAGACGCAGGTAGCACAGATACGCAGTATTTT. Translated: CASSLDAGSTDTQYF.

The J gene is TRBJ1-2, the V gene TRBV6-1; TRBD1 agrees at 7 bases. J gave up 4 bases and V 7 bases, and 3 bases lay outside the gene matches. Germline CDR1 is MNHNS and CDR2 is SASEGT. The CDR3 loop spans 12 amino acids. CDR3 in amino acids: CASTRDSYGYTF. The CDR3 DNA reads TGTGCCAGCACCCGGGACAGCTATGGCTACACCTTC.